Sequencing of this TCR beta chain was carried out in a study of metastatic and nonmetastatic thyroid tumors. Study summary: Both malignant and benign thyroid patients supplied peripheral blood and tumor or nodule tissue samples, across which the repertoires of these patients were then compared.

TCRdb reanalyzed the PCR reads with MiXCR. The data show roughly 75,000 clones, around 13% seen once. Every patient was untreated before thyroid surgery. This clone was seen more than once but under ten times. One base away lies a much larger clone, so this may be a sequencing read error. This CDR3 has 13 amino acids. Germline V gives CDR1 SGHNT, CDR2 YENEEA. V dropped 3 bases and J dropped 5 bases, with 10 bases sitting between them. This TCR was sampled from a female donor with papillary thyroid cancer or a benign thyroid nodule (not recorded which). Some clones in this sample may be carry-over from other donors' samples. Sequencing used tumor tissue. The chain uses TRBV11-3 and TRBJ2-5; D not certain. CDR3 in DNA: TGTGCCAGCAGCTTTTTTAATGTGGAGACCCAGTACTTC. The encoded protein is CASSFFNVETQYF.